Each of the 30 T cell receptor beta chains below was sequenced from the same sample in a study of PD-1 blockade in mismatch repair-deficient tumors. The protocol was immunoSEQ multiplex PCR, while the TCRdb copy is restricted to in-frame clones and leaves out a portion. The sample holds some 66,000 clones, around 89% seen once. This specimen consisted of peripheral blood, obtained 52 weeks after starting pembrolizumab. These TCRs come from an adult with mismatch repair-deficient cancer.

This clone was observed a handful of times. The V gene is TRBV7-9, the J gene TRBJ1-3, with 7 bases lining up with TRBD1. CDR1 and CDR2 from the germline V gene are SEHNR and FQNEAQ (reference sequence). J gave up 7 bases and V 5 bases, and 8 bases lay outside the gene matches. The CDR3 runs to 14 residues. CDR3 bases: TGTGCCAGCAGCACGGACAGGTCGGTGAACACCATATATTTT. Translating it yields CASSTDRSVNTIYF.

The CDR3 reads CASSAGSGNQETQYF. The CDR3 nucleotides are TGTGCCAGCAGCGCCGGTTCGGGTAATCAAGAGACCCAGTACTTC. The chain uses TRBV9 and TRBJ2-5; D is ambiguous. This CDR3 is built from 15 residues. Germline lookup yields CDR1 SGDLS and CDR2 YYNGEE. V was shortened by 3 bases and J by 2 bases, with 14 bases between the two germline ends.

This clone was counted a single time. The rearrangement uses TRBV5-5 and TRBJ2-7; 9 bases are shared with TRBD1. V gave up 3 bases and J gave up 3 bases; unmatched junction bases: 7. The germline gives CDR1 SGHKS, CDR2 YYEKEE (reference sequence). This CDR3 is built from 15 residues. The CDR3 nucleotides read TGTGCCAGCAGCTCCTCCGGGACAGGGATCTACGAGCAGTACTTC. It codes for CASSSSGTGIYEQYF.

The rearrangement links TRBV28 to TRBJ2-3; no clear D. This CDR3 region has 15 residues. The germline V gene has CDR1 MDHEN and CDR2 SYDVKM. Between the trimmed V and J ends, which lost 2 bases and 5 bases, there was a span of 14 bases. This chain's CDR3 is CASSLVAVRLDTQYF. In DNA form, the CDR3 reads TGTGCCAGCAGTTTAGTGGCGGTACGTTTAGATACGCAGTATTTT.

The chain combines TRBV13 with TRBJ2-1; 11 bases line up with TRBD2. Germline loops: CDR1 PRHDT, CDR2 FYEKMQ (reference sequence). The V gene end was trimmed by 4 bases and the J gene end by 9 bases; junction bases not matched to a gene: 14. The length of the CDR3 is 17 residues. The CDR3 nucleotides are TGTGCCAGCAGCTCGCTCCACCATAGCGGGAGGGCCTTTGAGCAGTTCTTC. Residues: CASSSLHHSGRAFEQFF. Complete variable domain (other parts from reference TRBV13 and TRBJ2-1): AAGVIQSPRHLIKEKRETATLKCYPIPRHDTVYWYQQGPGQDPQFLISFYEKMQSDKGSIPDRFSAQQFSDYHSELNMSSLELGDSALYFCASSSLHHSGRAFEQFFGPGTRLTVL.

The CDR3 nucleotides are TGTGCCAGCTCGGCAAAGAGAGACAGCCTTAGGGAGACCCAGTACTTC. This encodes CASSAKRDSLRETQYF. The chain carries TRBV18 and TRBJ2-5; perhaps TRBD1 as D (5 bases). This CDR3 region has 16 residues. V gave up 6 bases and J gave up 5 bases, with 22 bases separating them. CDR1 is KGHSH and CDR2 is LQKENI in the germline V gene.

The rearrangement joins TRBV7-2 to TRBJ2-1; possibly TRBD2 for D (6 bases). The CDR3 contains 16 residues. Looked up from germline, CDR1 is SGHTA and CDR2 is FQGNSA. V was shortened by 2 bases and J by 2 bases, with 13 bases between the two germline ends. The CDR3 sequence is CASSLYLAEPYNEQFF. CDR3 bases: TGTGCCAGCAGCTTATACTTAGCGGAGCCCTACAATGAGCAGTTCTTC.

This clone has more than one count but fewer than ten. The chain's CDR3 is CASSSGRVSNEQFF. As DNA, the CDR3 is TGTGCCAGCTCTAGCGGGAGGGTGAGCAATGAGCAGTTCTTC. The genes are TRBV14 and TRBJ2-1, with 12 bases aligning to TRBD2. V lost 8 bases and J lost 6; bases outside the gene matches: 5. This CDR3 comprises 14 residues. Germline V gene lookup returns CDR1 SGHDN and CDR2 FVKESK.

This clone occurred once. This rearrangement joins TRBV27 to TRBJ2-5; possibly TRBD1 for D (6 bases). CDR1 is MNHEY, CDR2 SMNVEV, per germline (reference sequence). The CDR3 loop spans 17 amino acids. V was shortened by 3 bases and J by 7 bases, with 24 bases between the two germline ends. The DNA of the CDR3 is TGTGCCAGCAGTTTTATCCCCTTAGGCCAGGGGTCGTGGACCCAGTACTTC. The encoded protein is CASSFIPLGQGSWTQYF.

The V gene is TRBV7-4, the J gene TRBJ2-3; a possible D gene is TRBD2 (5 bases). Between the trimmed V and J ends, which lost 6 bases and 4 bases, there was a span of 11 bases. The CDR3 contains 13 residues. Germline V gives CDR1 SGHVT, CDR2 SQSDAQ. Here the CDR3 reads CASSEGFADTQYF. The CDR3 region has the DNA TGTGCCAGCAGTGAGGGTTTCGCAGATACGCAGTATTTT.

This clone was seen more than once but under ten times. The rearrangement joins TRBV5-1 to TRBJ2-5, with 13 nucleotides matching TRBD2. The CDR3 runs to 16 residues. Trimming took 5 bases from V and 5 from J; bases not matched to a gene: 9. Germline CDR1 SGHRS, CDR2 YFSETQ. This CDR3 reads CASRSGLAGEGETQYF. In DNA, the CDR3 is TGCGCCAGCAGATCCGGACTAGCGGGAGAGGGGGAGACCCAGTACTTC.

The chain employs TRBV18 and TRBJ1-1; 11 bases fit TRBD1. The CDR3 loop spans 15 amino acids. CDR1 KGHSH and CDR2 LQKENI come from the germline V gene. V shed 6 bases, J shed 8 bases, and the junction held 11 bases outside the gene matches. The CDR3 loop is CASSRTPGQGGEAFF. For the CDR3, the DNA is TGTGCCAGCTCCCGGACACCGGGACAGGGGGGAGAAGCTTTCTTT.

The rearrangement joins TRBV7-8 to TRBJ2-3; D call uncertain. The germline CDR1 and CDR2 sequences are SGHVS and FQNEAQ. CDR3 length: 14 amino acids. Trimming cost V 2 bases and J 3 bases, with 9 bases left between them. The CDR3 loop is CASSLFSSTDTQYF. The CDR3 DNA follows: TGTGCCAGCAGCTTATTCAGCTCAACAGATACGCAGTATTTT. Together with reference TRBV7-8 and TRBJ2-3, the CDR3 gives the full variable domain: GAGVSQSPRYKVAKRGQDVALRCDPISGHVSLFWYQQALGQGPEFLTYFQNEAQLDKSGLPSDRFFAERPEGSVSTLKIQRTQQEDSAVYLCASSLFSSTDTQYFGPGTRLTVL.

The J gene is TRBJ2-1, the V gene TRBV7-6, with 10 bases aligning to TRBD2. Germline CDR1 SGHVS, CDR2 FNYEAQ. Losses at the gene ends were 3 bases for V and 6 bases for J; bases not matched to a gene: 8. There are 16 residues in the CDR3. CDR3 coding DNA: TGTGCCAGCAGCTTCTGGCTAGCGGGAGCAGGCAATGAGCAGTTCTTC. Residues: CASSFWLAGAGNEQFF. The full variable domain, in which reference TRBV7-6 and TRBJ2-1 provide the parts outside the CDR3, is GAGVSQSPRYKVTKRGQDVALRCDPISGHVSLYWYRQALGQGPEFLTYFNYEAQQDKSGLPNDRFSAERPEGSISTLTIQRTEQRDSAMYRCASSFWLAGAGNEQFFGPGTRLTVL.

The V and J genes are TRBV5-6 and TRBJ1-1, with D possibly being TRBD1 (5 bases). Germline loops: CDR1 SGHDT, CDR2 YYEEEE. V dropped 5 bases and J dropped 2 bases, with 10 bases sitting between them. The CDR3 is made up of 13 amino acids. The DNA of the CDR3 is TGTGCCAGCAGTCCCGACAGTAACACTGAAGCTTTCTTT. This encodes CASSPDSNTEAFF.

The J gene is TRBJ2-7, the V gene TRBV11-2; D ambiguous. The CDR3 runs 18 residues. The germline gives CDR1 SGHAT, CDR2 FQNNGV. Trimming removed 0 bases at V and 4 bases at J, with 22 bases between. For the CDR3, the DNA is TGTGCCAGCAGCTTAGAAGGCAGCCCCCAACGGCCACCTTACGAGCAGTACTTC. Protein product: CASSLEGSPQRPPYEQYF.

This clone was detected only once. This chain joins TRBV5-1 and TRBJ2-3; no firm D call. V was clipped by 4 bases and J by 0 bases, with 3 bases between them. CDR3 length equals 12 residues. Germline CDR1 and CDR2: SGHRS and YFSETQ. The CDR3 sequence: CASSISTDTQYF. The CDR3, as DNA: TGCGCCAGCAGCATAAGCACAGATACGCAGTATTTT.

This clone came up a few times. This chain connects TRBV11-2 to TRBJ2-7; possibly TRBD1 for D (6 bases). CDR1 and CDR2 (germline): SGHAT, FQNNGV. Trimming took off 5 bases at V and 4 bases at J, with 12 bases between the two ends. There are 13 residues in the CDR3. CDR3 bases: TGTGCCAGCAGCCCGGGGACATTTTACGAGCAGTACTTC. Its protein product is CASSPGTFYEQYF.

The J gene is TRBJ1-1, the V gene TRBV5-1; D may be TRBD1 (5 bases). CDR1 is SGHRS, CDR2 YFSETQ, per germline. Trimming shortened V by 4 bases and J by 4 bases, and 17 bases separated the two germline ends. This CDR3 is built from 15 residues. CDR3 residues: CASSTGQVGSTEAFF. CDR3 DNA: TGCGCCAGCAGCACCGGACAAGTGGGAAGCACTGAAGCTTTCTTT.

V usage is TRBV7-6 and J usage is TRBJ2-7; maybe TRBD2 (5 bases). The V end lost 1 base, the J end lost 5 bases, and 12 bases lay between the germline ends. This CDR3 is 14 amino acids long. Germline loops: CDR1 SGHVS, CDR2 FNYEAQ. The chain's CDR3 is CASSLGILGDEQYF. CDR3 in DNA: TGTGCCAGCAGCTTAGGAATTTTGGGAGACGAGCAGTACTTC.

The chain has TRBV7-9 and TRBJ2-1; the match to TRBD2 covers 9 bases. CDR3 length: 16 residues. The J segment lost 5 bases and the V segment lost 2 bases, leaving 7 bases of the junction unmatched. In germline, CDR1 is SEHNR, CDR2 FQNEAQ (reference sequence). The CDR3 loop is CASSLSGGRAHNEQFF. Here the CDR3 DNA reads TGTGCCAGCAGCTTATCGGGCGGGAGGGCCCACAATGAGCAGTTCTTC.

V is TRBV2 and J is TRBJ2-3; tentative D call: TRBD2 (5 bases). From germline, CDR1 is SNHLY and CDR2 FYNNEI. Trimming stripped 2 bases from V and 5 bases from J, with 11 bases between. This CDR3 is 14 amino acids long. The CDR3 loop is CASSEMAAGDTQYF. CDR3 sequence (DNA): TGTGCCAGCAGTGAAATGGCGGCGGGAGATACGCAGTATTTT. The full variable domain, with the rest looked up from reference TRBV2 and TRBJ2-3, is EPEVTQTPSHQVTQMGQEVILRCVPISNHLYFYWYRQILGQKVEFLVSFYNNEISEKSEIFDDQFSVERPDGSNFTLKIRSTKLEDSAMYFCASSEMAAGDTQYFGPGTRLTVL.

The chain uses TRBV7-9 and TRBJ2-7; 10 bases are shared with TRBD2. Germline V gives CDR1 SEHNR, CDR2 FQNEAQ (reference sequence). V was pared by 10 bases and J by 2 bases, with 8 bases of the junction left unmatched. The CDR3 is 14 residues long. This CDR3 reads CATDLAGAPYEQYF. CDR3 DNA: TGTGCCACCGATCTAGCGGGAGCCCCCTACGAGCAGTACTTC.

This chain links TRBV6-6 with TRBJ2-7; no definite D call. Trimming took 0 bases from V and 2 from J, leaving 11 bases between them. The germline gives CDR1 MNHNY, CDR2 SVGAGI (reference sequence). The CDR3 is made up of 15 amino acids. The CDR3 region is CASSYSTGRAYEQYF. As DNA, the CDR3 is TGTGCCAGCAGTTACTCGACGGGCCGCGCCTACGAGCAGTACTTC.

The CDR3 coding sequence is TGTGCCAGCAGCCCAATCGGTGCGACAGATACGCAGTATTTT. Its protein is CASSPIGATDTQYF. V usage is TRBV7-3 and J usage is TRBJ2-3; D gene unclear. Deletions cut 5 bases from V and 3 bases from J, with 12 bases between. The CDR3 sequence is 14 residues long. Germline V gives CDR1 SGHTA, CDR2 FQGTGA.

This chain links TRBV6-5 with TRBJ2-1, with D tentatively TRBD2 (6 bases). V dropped 6 bases and J dropped 0 bases, with 12 bases sitting between them. The CDR3 runs to 15 residues. Germline V gene data show CDR1 as MNHEY and CDR2 as SVGAGI. The CDR3 sequence is CASRIAESSYNEQFF. The CDR3 coding sequence is TGTGCCAGCAGGATAGCGGAAAGCTCCTACAATGAGCAGTTCTTC.

J is TRBJ1-5 and V is TRBV30, with D possibly matching TRBD1 (6 bases). Germline assignment: CDR1 GTSNPN and CDR2 SVGIG (reference sequence). The CDR3 sequence is 12 residues long. Trimming cost V 1 base and J 7 bases, with 8 bases left between them. DNA for the CDR3: TGTGCCTGGAGTGAGGGGGTGCAGCCCCAGCATTTT. Its protein is CAWSEGVQPQHF.

V gene TRBV4-3 combines with J gene TRBJ2-1, with 15 positions matching TRBD2. The V segment lost 4 bases and the J segment 4 bases; nucleotides outside the gene matches: 2. Germline lookup yields CDR1 LGHNA and CDR2 YSLEER. The CDR3 has 16 residues. This CDR3 is CASSPGLAGGYNEQFF. In DNA form, the CDR3 reads TGCGCCAGCAGCCCTGGACTAGCGGGAGGGTACAATGAGCAGTTCTTC.

This clone was counted a single time. The V call is TRBV27, the J call TRBJ2-1, with TRBD1 matching over 8 bases. This CDR3 region has 15 residues. With 5 bases clipped from V and 0 bases from J, the junction kept 3 bases outside the gene matches. Germline V CDR1 and CDR2: MNHEY, SMNVEV (reference sequence). The CDR3 reads CASSLGQGSYNEQFF. The CDR3 coding sequence is TGTGCCAGCAGTCTTGGACAGGGCTCCTACAATGAGCAGTTCTTC.

V usage is TRBV6-1 and J usage is TRBJ2-7; 7 bases fit TRBD1. Looked up from germline, CDR1 is MNHNS and CDR2 is SASEGT. Losses at the gene ends were 6 bases for V and 5 bases for J; bases not matched to a gene: 4. The CDR3 is 12 amino acids. CDR3 sequence (DNA): TGTGCCAGCAGCGGCAGGGGGAACGAGCAGTACTTC. It is translated as CASSGRGNEQYF.